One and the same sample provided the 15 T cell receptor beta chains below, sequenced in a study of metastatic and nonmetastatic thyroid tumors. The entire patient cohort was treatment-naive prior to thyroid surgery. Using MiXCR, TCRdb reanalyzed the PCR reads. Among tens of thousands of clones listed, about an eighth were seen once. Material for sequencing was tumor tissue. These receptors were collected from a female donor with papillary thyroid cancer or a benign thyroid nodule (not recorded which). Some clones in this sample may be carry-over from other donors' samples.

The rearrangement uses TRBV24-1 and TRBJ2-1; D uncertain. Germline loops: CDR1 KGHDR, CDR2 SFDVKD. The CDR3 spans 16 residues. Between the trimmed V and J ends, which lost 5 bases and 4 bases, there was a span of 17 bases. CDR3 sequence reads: CATSAPVGVFYNEQFF. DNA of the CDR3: TGTGCCACCAGTGCTCCCGTTGGGGTCTTTTACAATGAGCAGTTCTTC.

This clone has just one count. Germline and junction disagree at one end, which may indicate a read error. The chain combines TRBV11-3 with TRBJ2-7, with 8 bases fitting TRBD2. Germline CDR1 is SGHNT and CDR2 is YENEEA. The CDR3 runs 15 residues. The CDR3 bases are TGTGCCAGCATCTTAGTGGGGACTAGTCGGTACGAGCAGTACTTC. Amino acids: CASILVGTSRYEQYF.

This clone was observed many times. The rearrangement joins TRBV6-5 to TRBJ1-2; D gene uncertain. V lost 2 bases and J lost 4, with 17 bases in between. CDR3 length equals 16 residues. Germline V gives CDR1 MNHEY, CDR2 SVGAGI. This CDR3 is CASSYNGVGLSYGYTF. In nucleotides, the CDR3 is TGTGCCAGCAGTTACAATGGCGTCGGACTGAGCTATGGCTACACCTTC.

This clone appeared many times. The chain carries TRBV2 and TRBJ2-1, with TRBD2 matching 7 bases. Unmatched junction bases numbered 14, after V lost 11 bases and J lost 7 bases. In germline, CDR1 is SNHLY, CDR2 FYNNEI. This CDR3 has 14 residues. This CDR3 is CAQVRGRARNEQFF. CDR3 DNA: TGTGCCCAAGTCCGTGGGAGGGCCAGGAATGAGCAGTTCTTC. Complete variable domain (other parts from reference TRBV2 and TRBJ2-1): EPEVTQTPSHQVTQMGQEVILRCVPISNHLYFYWYRQILGQKVEFLVSFYNNEISEKSEIFDDQFSVERPDGSNFTLKIRSTKLEDSAMYFCAQVRGRARNEQFFGPGTRLTVL.

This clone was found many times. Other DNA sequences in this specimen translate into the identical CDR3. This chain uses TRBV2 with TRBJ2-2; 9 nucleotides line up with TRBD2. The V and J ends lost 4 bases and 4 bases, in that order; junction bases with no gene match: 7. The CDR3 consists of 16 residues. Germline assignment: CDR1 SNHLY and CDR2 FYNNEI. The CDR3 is CASSGSPAGGTGELFF. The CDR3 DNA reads TGTGCCAGCAGTGGCTCCCCAGCGGGAGGCACCGGGGAGCTGTTTTTT.

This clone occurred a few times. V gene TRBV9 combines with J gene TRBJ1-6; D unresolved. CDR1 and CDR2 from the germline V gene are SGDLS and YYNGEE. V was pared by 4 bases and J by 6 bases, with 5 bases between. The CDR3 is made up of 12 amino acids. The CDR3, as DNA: TGTGCCAGCAGCCCAAGTAATTCACCCCTCCACTTT. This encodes CASSPSNSPLHF.

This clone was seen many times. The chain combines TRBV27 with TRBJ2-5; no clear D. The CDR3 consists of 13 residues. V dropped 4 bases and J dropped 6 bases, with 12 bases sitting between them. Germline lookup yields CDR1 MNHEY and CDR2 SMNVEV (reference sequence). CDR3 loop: CASSSPPTQTQYF. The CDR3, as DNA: TGTGCCAGCAGTTCCCCCCCTACGCAGACCCAGTACTTC.

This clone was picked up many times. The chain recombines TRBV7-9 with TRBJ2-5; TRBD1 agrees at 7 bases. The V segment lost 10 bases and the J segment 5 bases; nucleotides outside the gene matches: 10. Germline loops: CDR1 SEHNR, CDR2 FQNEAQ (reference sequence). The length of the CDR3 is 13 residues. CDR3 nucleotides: TGTGCCATCCCAGACAGGGTGGGGGAGACCCAGTACTTC. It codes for CAIPDRVGETQYF.

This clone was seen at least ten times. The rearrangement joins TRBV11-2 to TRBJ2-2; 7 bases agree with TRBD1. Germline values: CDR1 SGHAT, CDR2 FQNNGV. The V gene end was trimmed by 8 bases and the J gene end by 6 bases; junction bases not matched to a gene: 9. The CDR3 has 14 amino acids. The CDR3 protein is CASDRDRVSGELFF. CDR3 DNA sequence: TGTGCCAGCGACCGGGACAGAGTGTCCGGGGAGCTGTTTTTT.

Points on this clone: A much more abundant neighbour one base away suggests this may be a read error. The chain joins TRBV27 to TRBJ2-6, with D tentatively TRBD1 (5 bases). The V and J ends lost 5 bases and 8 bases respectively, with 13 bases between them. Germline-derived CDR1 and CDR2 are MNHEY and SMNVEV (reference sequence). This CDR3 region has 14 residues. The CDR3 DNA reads TGTGCCAGCAGTAAAGGGGTCGGGTCCAACGTCCTGACTTTC. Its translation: CASSKGVGSNVLTF.

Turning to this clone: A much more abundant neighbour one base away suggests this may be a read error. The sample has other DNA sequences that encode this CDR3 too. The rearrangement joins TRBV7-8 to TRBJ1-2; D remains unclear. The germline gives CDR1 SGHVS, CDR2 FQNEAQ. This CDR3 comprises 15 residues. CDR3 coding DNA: TGTGCCAGCAGTTTAGTCGGAACGGAGAACTATGGCTACACCTTC. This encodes CASSLVGTENYGYTF.

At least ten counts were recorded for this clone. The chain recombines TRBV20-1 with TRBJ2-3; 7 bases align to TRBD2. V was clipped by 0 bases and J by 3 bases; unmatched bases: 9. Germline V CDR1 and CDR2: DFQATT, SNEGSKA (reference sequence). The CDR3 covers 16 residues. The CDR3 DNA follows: TGCAGTGCTAGAGATGGGGGGGAGGGCCGGACAGATACGCAGTATTTT. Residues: CSARDGGEGRTDTQYF.

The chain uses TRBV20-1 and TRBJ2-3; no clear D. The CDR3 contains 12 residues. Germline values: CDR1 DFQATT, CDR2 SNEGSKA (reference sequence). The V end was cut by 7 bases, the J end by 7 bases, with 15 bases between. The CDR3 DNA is TGCAGTGTCCCGTCTAGATCATATACGCAGTATTTT. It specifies CSVPSRSYTQYF.

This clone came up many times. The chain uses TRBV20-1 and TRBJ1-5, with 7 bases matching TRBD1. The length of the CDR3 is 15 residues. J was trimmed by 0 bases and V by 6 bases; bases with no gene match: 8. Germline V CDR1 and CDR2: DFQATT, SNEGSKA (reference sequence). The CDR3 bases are TGCAGTGCATGGGGGACAGAGGGTAGCAATCAGCCCCAGCATTTT. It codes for CSAWGTEGSNQPQHF.

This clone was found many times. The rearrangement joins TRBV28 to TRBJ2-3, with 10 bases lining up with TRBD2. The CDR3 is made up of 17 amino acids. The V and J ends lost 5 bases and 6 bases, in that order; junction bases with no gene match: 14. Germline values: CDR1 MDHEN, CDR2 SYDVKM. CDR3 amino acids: CASSPSSSGRGRDTQYF. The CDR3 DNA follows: TGTGCCAGCAGTCCTTCCTCTAGCGGGAGAGGAAGGGATACGCAGTATTTT.